This T cell receptor (beta chain) appears in the sequencing data of a study of cytomegalovirus exposure and HLA in healthy donors. This clone was counted only a few times. Its target is not known. Primers: 60 Vbeta forward and 13 Jbeta reverse. Libraries were prepared by immunoSEQ multiplex PCR; TCRdb keeps only in-frame clonotypes and omits some of them. Of 65,000 or so clones in the sample, 70% to 85% were seen once. Whole-study results and caveats: CMV antigen specificity of a few CMV-associated chains was confirmed in vitro. Later, TCR association rates were found to vary by HLA locus, highest for DRB1 and lowest for HLA-C. Productive status was seen about 90% or about 30% of the time for most TCR beta V segments in an earlier analysis.

The specimen sequenced was PBMCs. The TCR comes from a girl between 10 and 17 years old in good health and CMV-seropositive.

The CDR3 nucleotides read TGTGCCAGCAGCTTAGCGCTGATACAGGGGAATCAGCCCCAGCATTTT. This gives the protein CASSLALIQGNQPQHF. The genes are TRBV7-2 and TRBJ1-5, with 7 positions matching TRBD1. This CDR3 has 16 residues. V shed 0 bases, J shed 4 bases, and the junction held 6 bases outside the gene matches. Germline V gene data show CDR1 as SGHTA and CDR2 as FQGNSA.